The 5 T cell receptor beta chains given below trace back to one sample, sequenced in a study of cytomegalovirus exposure and HLA in healthy donors. The PCR was carried out with 60 Vbeta primers and 13 Jbeta primers. Generated by immunoSEQ multiplex PCR, the TCRdb table keeps only in-frame clones and is missing some. Found here are 150,000 to 200,000 clones, more than 70% of them singletons; the top ten hold around 1.5%. Sample: PBMCs. Receptors were obtained from a girl aged 5 to 17 in good health and CMV-seronegative.

This CDR3 reads CASSPGTGATEAFF. Here the CDR3 DNA reads TGTGCCAGCAGCCCCGGGACAGGGGCGACCGAAGCTTTCTTT. V is TRBV7-6 and J is TRBJ1-1, with 10 nucleotides matching TRBD1. The length of the CDR3 is 14 residues. The germline CDR1 and CDR2 sequences are SGHVS and FNYEAQ. V lost 5 bases, J lost 8 bases, and 8 bases stayed unmatched.

The chain links TRBV6-1 to TRBJ1-4; 8 nucleotides match TRBD1. The germline CDR1 and CDR2 sequences are MNHNS and SASEGT. The CDR3 totals 12 residues. The V and J ends lost 6 bases and 8 bases, in that order; junction bases with no gene match: 2. CDR3 sequence reads: CASSGTGEKLFF. The CDR3 bases are TGTGCCAGCAGCGGGACAGGCGAAAAACTGTTTTTT.

The chain joins TRBV15 to TRBJ1-2, with D possibly being TRBD1 (5 bases). The germline V and J ends were trimmed by 0 bases and 6 bases, with 11 bases remaining between them. The CDR3 loop spans 14 amino acids. Per the germline V gene, CDR1 is LNHNV and CDR2 is YYDKDF (reference sequence). The CDR3 here is CATSRDRVVDGYTF. Here the CDR3 DNA reads TGTGCCACCAGCAGAGACAGGGTAGTGGATGGCTACACCTTC. The complete variable domain, with remaining parts taken from reference TRBV15 and TRBJ1-2, reads DAMVIQNPRYQVTQFGKPVTLSCSQTLNHNVMYWYQQKSSQAPKLLFHYYDKDFNNEADTPDNFQSRRPNTSFCFLDIRSPGLGDTAMYLCATSRDRVVDGYTFGSGTRLTVV.

The rearrangement links TRBV6-5 to TRBJ2-2; D is possibly TRBD1 (6 bases). V was trimmed by 5 bases and J by 6 bases, leaving 13 bases between them. The CDR3 sequence is 14 residues long. Germline CDR1 and CDR2: MNHEY and SVGAGI. CDR3 sequence (DNA): TGTGCCAGCAGTCTAACACAGGGTTCCGGGGAGCTGTTTTTT. It encodes CASSLTQGSGELFF.

This chain connects TRBV6-1 to TRBJ2-2, with 7 bases aligning to TRBD1. From germline, CDR1 is MNHNS and CDR2 SASEGT. V lost 8 bases to trimming and J lost 4 bases; unmatched junction nucleotides: 1. This CDR3 spans 12 amino acids. The CDR3 here is CASGDSTGELFF. The CDR3 bases are TGTGCCAGCGGGGACAGCACCGGGGAGCTGTTTTTT.